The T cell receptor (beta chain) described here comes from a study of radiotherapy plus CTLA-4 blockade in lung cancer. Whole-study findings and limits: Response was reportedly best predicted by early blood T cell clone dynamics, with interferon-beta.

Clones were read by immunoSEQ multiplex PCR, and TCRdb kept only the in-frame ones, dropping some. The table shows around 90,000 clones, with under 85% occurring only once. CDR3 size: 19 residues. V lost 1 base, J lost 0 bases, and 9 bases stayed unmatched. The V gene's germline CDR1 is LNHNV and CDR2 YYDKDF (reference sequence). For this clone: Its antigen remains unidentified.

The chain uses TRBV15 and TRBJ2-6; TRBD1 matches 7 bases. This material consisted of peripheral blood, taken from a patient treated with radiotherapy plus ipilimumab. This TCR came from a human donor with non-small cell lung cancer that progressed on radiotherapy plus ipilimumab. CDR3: CATSRGKGQARSGANVLTF. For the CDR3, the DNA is TGTGCCACCAGCAGAGGTAAAGGACAGGCCCGCTCTGGGGCCAACGTCCTGACTTTC. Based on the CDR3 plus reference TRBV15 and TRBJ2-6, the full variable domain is DAMVIQNPRYQVTQFGKPVTLSCSQTLNHNVMYWYQQKSSQAPKLLFHYYDKDFNNEADTPDNFQSRRPNTSFCFLDIRSPGLGDTAMYLCATSRGKGQARSGANVLTFGAGSRLTVL.